This TCR beta chain was identified in a study of control samples from healthy donors and cancer patients. J gave up 7 bases and V 3 bases, and 6 bases lay outside the gene matches. The germline gives CDR1 SGHRS, CDR2 YFSETQ. CDR3 length: 14 residues. This clone was picked up one time. TCRdb keeps only in-frame clones here, not all; method: immunoSEQ multiplex PCR. This table has 100,000 to 150,000 clones, about 87% appearing once. This TCR derives from a man aged 55-75 years in good health. Sequencing used blood. J is TRBJ1-4 and V is TRBV5-1; 7 nucleotides match TRBD1. The CDR3 DNA sequence: TGCGCCAGCAGCTCCGGGACAGCCTTTGAAAAACTGTTTTTT. This translates into CASSSGTAFEKLFF.